The rows below give T cell receptor beta chains drawn from one sample of a study of human T cells and chemical hapten exposure. TCRdb passed the RACE reads through MiXCR, listing each CDR3 protein once. This table has 180,000 or so distinct CDR3 sequences, around 30% appearing once. Sample: whole blood, taken in connection with sensitization to the hapten diphenylcyclopropenone (DPC). All receptors derive from a woman aged 25 to 39 with alopecia areata. Some clones in this sample may be carry-over from other donors' samples. CDR3s include the opening cysteine and the closing phenylalanine or tryptophan. A D gene is named only where the DNA matches it firmly. Expanded clones get a size class; other rows say once, few or many, or leave the size out.

>TRBV2|TRBJ2-5|TRBD2|NA
CASKTSGGQETQYF
TGTGCCAGCAAAACTAGCGGGGGACAAGAGACCCAGTACTTC
>TRBV11-2|TRBJ1-1|TRBD1|NA
CASSPSSGTENTEAFF
TGTGCCAGCAGCCCGAGCTCCGGGACAGAAAACACTGAAGCTTTCTTT
>TRBV28|TRBJ2-7|NA|few
CASRSPYEQYF
TGTGCCAGCCGGAGTCCTTACGAGCAGTACTTC
>TRBV5-1|TRBJ2-7|NA|NA
CASSSGFSSYEQYF
TGCGCCAGCAGCTCGGGATTCAGCTCCTACGAGCAGTACTTC
>TRBV20-1|TRBJ2-3|TRBD1|NA
CSASRLTGPTDTQYF
TGCAGTGCTTCTAGACTGACAGGGCCCACAGATACGCAGTATTTT
>TRBV4-1|TRBJ2-7|NA|many
CASSQEGSYEQYF
TGCGCCAGCAGCCAAGAGGGCAGTTACGAGCAGTACTTC
>TRBV7-8|TRBJ2-7|TRBD2|NA
CASSLALLDSGRSYEQYF
TGTGCCAGCAGCTTAGCATTATTAGATAGCGGGAGGAGCTACGAGCAGTACTTC
>TRBV5-8|TRBJ1-1|NA|few
CASSKQGRAMNTEAFF
TGTGCCAGCAGCAAGCAGGGGAGGGCTATGAACACTGAAGCTTTCTTT
>TRBV5-1|TRBJ2-1|NA|few
CASSFPSDGGNNEQFF
TGCGCCAGCAGCTTCCCCTCCGACGGGGGAAACAATGAGCAGTTCTTC
>TRBV29-1|TRBJ2-7|NA|few
CSVDWQTVYEQYF
TGCAGCGTTGATTGGCAAACCGTCTACGAGCAGTACTTC
>TRBV27|TRBJ2-4|NA|once
CASSLSLIGSGNIQYF
TGTGCCAGCAGTTTATCTCTCATAGGGTCCGGAAACATTCAGTACTTC
>TRBV12-3/TRBV12-4|TRBJ1-5|NA|NA
CASSRDQAWHQPQHF
TGTGCCAGCAGTCGGGATCAGGCTTGGCATCAGCCCCAGCATTTT
>TRBV11-2|TRBJ2-2|NA|NA
CASSLTLVGAGELFF
TGTGCCAGCAGCTTGACCCTAGTAGGGGCCGGGGAGCTGTTTTTT
>TRBV9|TRBJ2-7|NA|NA
CASSAGADSYEQYF
TGTGCCAGCAGCGCAGGGGCTGACTCCTACGAGCAGTACTTC
>TRBV3-1|TRBJ1-1|NA|NA
CASSQRGREVAFF
TGTGCCAGCAGCCAACGCGGCAGGGAGGTAGCTTTCTTT
>TRBV7-2|TRBJ1-2|TRBD1|NA
CASSLPGQGAIYGYTF
TGTGCCAGCAGCCTACCAGGACAGGGGGCTATCTATGGCTACACCTTC
>TRBV7-2|TRBJ2-7|NA|many
CASSKRLLYEQYF
TGTGCCAGCAGCAAACGACTCCTTTACGAGCAGTACTTC
>TRBV10-3|TRBJ1-1|NA|NA
CAISDTPGREGAFF
TGTGCCATCAGTGATACCCCCGGCAGAGAGGGAGCTTTCTTT
>TRBV7-2|TRBJ1-1|TRBD1|NA
CASSSGTAKNTEAFF
TGTGCCAGCAGCTCTGGGACAGCGAAGAACACTGAAGCTTTCTTT
>TRBV12-3/TRBV12-4|TRBJ2-3|NA|NA
CASSWGAGVTDTQYF
TGTGCCAGCAGTTGGGGGGCGGGGGTCACAGATACGCAGTATTTT
>TRBV11-3|TRBJ2-1|NA|NA
CASATSGNEQFF
TGTGCCAGCGCCACGAGCGGCAATGAGCAGTTCTTC
>TRBV24-1|TRBJ2-1|TRBD2|few
CATSRGGSSYNEQFF
TGTGCCACCAGTCGGGGCGGGAGCTCCTACAATGAGCAGTTCTTC
>TRBV6-5|TRBJ1-1|TRBD1|NA
CASRRRGQGNTEAFF
TGTGCCAGCAGACGACGGGGACAGGGGAACACTGAAGCTTTCTTT
>TRBV12-3/TRBV12-4|TRBJ2-5|NA|NA
CASSHLAEETQYF
TGTGCCAGCAGCCACCTAGCAGAAGAGACCCAGTACTTC
>TRBV19|TRBJ2-7|TRBD1|NA
CASSIAWGQGDYEQYF
TGTGCCAGTAGCATCGCGTGGGGGCAGGGGGACTACGAGCAGTACTTC
>TRBV20-1|TRBJ1-1|NA|NA
CSAEEGGAFF
TGCAGTGCTGAGGAGGGGGGGGCTTTCTTT
>TRBV2|TRBJ2-2|NA|NA
CASSQSGTGELFF
TGTGCCAGCAGTCAATCAGGAACCGGGGAGCTGTTTTTT
>TRBV5-6|TRBJ1-5|NA|few
CASSFSQPQHF
TGTGCCAGCAGCTTTAGTCAGCCCCAGCATTTT
>TRBV7-2|TRBJ1-1|TRBD1|NA
CASSPTGQAMIEAFF
TGTGCCAGCAGCCCAACGGGACAGGCGATGATAGAAGCTTTCTTT